The clone carrying this T cell receptor (beta chain) has ten or more counts. This sample is drawn from a study of early T cells in non-severe SARS-CoV-2 infection. One entry per CDR3 protein, called by TCRdb with MiXCR from the 5' RACE reads. The sample shows just over 25,000 distinct CDR3 sequences, about 4.7% of them seen only once. This CDR3 comprises 15 residues. The germline gives CDR1 SNHLY, CDR2 FYNNEI. V gave up 6 bases and J gave up 0 bases, with 12 bases separating them. The source material was whole blood. This receptor was obtained from an adult who was a healthcare worker with PCR-confirmed SARS-CoV-2 infection or an uninfected control (not recorded which). This chain connects TRBV2 to TRBJ2-1; D unclear. CDR3 sequence: CASSLGLGSYNEQFF. In DNA form, the CDR3 reads TGTGCCAGCAGCCTTGGGCTTGGCTCCTACAATGAGCAGTTCTTC.